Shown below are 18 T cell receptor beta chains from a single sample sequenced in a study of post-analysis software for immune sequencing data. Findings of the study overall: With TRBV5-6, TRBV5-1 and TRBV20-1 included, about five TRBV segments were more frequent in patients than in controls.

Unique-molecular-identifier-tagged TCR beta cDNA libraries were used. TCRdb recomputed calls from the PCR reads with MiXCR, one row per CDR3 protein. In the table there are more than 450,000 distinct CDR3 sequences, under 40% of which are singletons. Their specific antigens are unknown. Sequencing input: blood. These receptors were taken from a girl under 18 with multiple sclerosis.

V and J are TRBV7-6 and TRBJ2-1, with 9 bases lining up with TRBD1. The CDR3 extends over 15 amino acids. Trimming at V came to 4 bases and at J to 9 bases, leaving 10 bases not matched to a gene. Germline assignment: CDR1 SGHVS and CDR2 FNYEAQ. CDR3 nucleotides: TGTGCCAGCAGCTCCCAGGGACAGGGACTTACTGAGCAGTTCTTC. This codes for CASSSQGQGLTEQFF.

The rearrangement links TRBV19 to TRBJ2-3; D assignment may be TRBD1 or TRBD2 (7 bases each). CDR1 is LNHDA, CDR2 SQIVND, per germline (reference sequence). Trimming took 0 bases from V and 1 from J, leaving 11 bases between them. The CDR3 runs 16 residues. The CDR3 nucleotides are TGTGCCAGTAGTATAGAAGCAGGGGGGGGCACAGATACGCAGTATTTT. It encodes CASSIEAGGGTDTQYF. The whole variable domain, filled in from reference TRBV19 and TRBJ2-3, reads DGGITQSPKYLFRKEGQNVTLSCEQNLNHDAMYWYRQDPGQGLRLIYYSQIVNDFQKGDIAEGYSVSREKKESFPLTVTSAQKNPTAFYLCASSIEAGGGTDTQYFGPGTRLTVL.

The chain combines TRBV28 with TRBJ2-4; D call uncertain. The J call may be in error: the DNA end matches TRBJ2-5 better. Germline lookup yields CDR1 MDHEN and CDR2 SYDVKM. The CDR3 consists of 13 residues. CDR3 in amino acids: CASRASVGLTQYF. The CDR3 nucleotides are TGTGCCAGCAGGGCCTCGGTAGGGCTGACCCAGTACTTC.

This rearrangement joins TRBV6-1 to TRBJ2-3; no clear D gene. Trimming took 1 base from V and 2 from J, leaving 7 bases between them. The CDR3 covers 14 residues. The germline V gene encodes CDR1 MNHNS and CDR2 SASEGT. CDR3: CASSEGYSTDTQYF. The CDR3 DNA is TGTGCCAGCAGTGAAGGGTACTCCACAGATACGCAGTATTTT.

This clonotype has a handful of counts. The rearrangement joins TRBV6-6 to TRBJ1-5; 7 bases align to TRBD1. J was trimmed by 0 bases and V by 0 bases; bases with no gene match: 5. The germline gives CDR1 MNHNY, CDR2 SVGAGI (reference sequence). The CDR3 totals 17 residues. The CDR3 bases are TGTGCCAGCAGTTACTCCGACAGGGTTTATAGCAATCAGCCCCAGCATTTT. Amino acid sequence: CASSYSDRVYSNQPQHF.

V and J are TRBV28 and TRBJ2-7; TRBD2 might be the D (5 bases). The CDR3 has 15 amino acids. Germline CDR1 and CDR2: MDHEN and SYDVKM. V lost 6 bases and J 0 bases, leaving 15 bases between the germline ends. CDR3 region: CASSPSEGSSYEQYF. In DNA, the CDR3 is TGTGCCAGCAGCCCGAGTGAGGGAAGCTCCTACGAGCAGTACTTC.

CDR3 DNA sequence: TGCGCCAGCAGCTTGGGGGGATACAACACAGATACGCAGTATTTT. Protein: CASSLGGYNTDTQYF. This chain joins TRBV5-1 and TRBJ2-3; the D is unclear. The CDR3 is made up of 15 amino acids. V was shortened by 0 bases and J by 2 bases, with 10 bases between the two germline ends. Germline V lookup: CDR1 SGHRS, CDR2 YFSETQ.

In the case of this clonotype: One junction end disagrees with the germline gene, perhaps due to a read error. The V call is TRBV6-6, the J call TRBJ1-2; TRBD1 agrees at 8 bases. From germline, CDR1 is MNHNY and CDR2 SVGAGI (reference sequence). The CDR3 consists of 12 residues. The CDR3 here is CASSQTGDGCTF. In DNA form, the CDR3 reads TGTGCCAGCAGTCAGACAGGGGATGGCTGCACCTTC.

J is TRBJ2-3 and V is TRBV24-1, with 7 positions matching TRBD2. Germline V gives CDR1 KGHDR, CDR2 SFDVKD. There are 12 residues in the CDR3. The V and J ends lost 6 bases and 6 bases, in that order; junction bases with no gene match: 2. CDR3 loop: CATSKGGDTQYF. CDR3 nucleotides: TGTGCCACCAGTAAGGGAGGGGATACGCAGTATTTT.

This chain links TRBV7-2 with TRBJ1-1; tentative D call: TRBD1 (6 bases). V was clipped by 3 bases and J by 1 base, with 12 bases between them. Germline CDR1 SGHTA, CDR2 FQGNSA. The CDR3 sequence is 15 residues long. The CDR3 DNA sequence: TGTGCCAGCAGCTTGACCGGGACAACGAACACTGAAGCTTTCTTT. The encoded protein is CASSLTGTTNTEAFF.

CDR3 sequence: CASSMPPGSRPQHF. The CDR3 DNA is TGTGCCAGTAGTATGCCTCCAGGGAGTAGGCCCCAGCATTTT. The chain recombines TRBV19 with TRBJ1-5; D is possibly TRBD1 (5 bases). Trimming took off 3 bases at V and 9 bases at J, with 15 bases between the two ends. This CDR3 has 14 amino acids. Germline V gene data show CDR1 as LNHDA and CDR2 as SQIVND (reference sequence).

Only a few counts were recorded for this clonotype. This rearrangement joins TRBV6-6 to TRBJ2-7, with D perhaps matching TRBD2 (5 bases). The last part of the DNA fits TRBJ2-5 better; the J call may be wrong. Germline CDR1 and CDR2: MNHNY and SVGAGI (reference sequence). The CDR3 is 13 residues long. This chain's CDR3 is CASSYRRVETQYF. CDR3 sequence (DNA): TGTGCCAGCAGTTACCGGCGGGTAGAGACCCAGTACTTC.

This chain's CDR3 is CSARETGTGAEAFF. CDR3 nucleotides: TGCAGTGCTAGAGAGACCGGGACCGGGGCTGAAGCTTTCTTT. This chain connects TRBV20-1 to TRBJ1-1; D is perhaps TRBD1 (5 bases). The CDR3 is made up of 14 amino acids. V dropped 0 bases and J dropped 6 bases, with 14 bases sitting between them. The germline V gene has CDR1 DFQATT and CDR2 SNEGSKA (reference sequence).

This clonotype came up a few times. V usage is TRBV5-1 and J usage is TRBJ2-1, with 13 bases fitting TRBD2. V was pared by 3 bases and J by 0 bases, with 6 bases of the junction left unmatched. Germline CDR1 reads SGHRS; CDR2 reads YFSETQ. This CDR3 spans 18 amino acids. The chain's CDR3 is CASSYGLAGATSYNEQFF. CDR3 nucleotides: TGCGCCAGCAGCTACGGACTAGCGGGGGCCACCTCCTACAATGAGCAGTTCTTC.

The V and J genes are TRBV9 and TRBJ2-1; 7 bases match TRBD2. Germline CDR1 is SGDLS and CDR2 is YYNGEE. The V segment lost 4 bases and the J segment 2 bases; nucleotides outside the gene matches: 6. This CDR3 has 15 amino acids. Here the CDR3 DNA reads TGTGCCAGCAGCCGAAGCGGGACTACCTACAATGAGCAGTTCTTC. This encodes CASSRSGTTYNEQFF.

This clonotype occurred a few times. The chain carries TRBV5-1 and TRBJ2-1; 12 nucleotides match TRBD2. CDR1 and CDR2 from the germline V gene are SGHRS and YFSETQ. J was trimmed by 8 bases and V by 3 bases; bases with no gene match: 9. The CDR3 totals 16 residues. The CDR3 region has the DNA TGCGCCAGCAGCTGGCAAACTAGCGGGGGGCCCTATGAGCAGTTCTTC. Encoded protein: CASSWQTSGGPYEQFF.

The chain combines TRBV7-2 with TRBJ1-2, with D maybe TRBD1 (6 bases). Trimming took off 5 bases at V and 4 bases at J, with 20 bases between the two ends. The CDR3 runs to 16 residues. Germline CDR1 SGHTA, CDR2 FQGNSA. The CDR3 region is CASSQAGTFNIYGYTF. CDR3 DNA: TGTGCCAGCAGCCAAGCCGGGACATTCAATATCTATGGCTACACCTTC. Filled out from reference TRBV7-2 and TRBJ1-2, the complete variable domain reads GAGVSQSPSNKVTEKGKDVELRCDPISGHTALYWYRQSLGQGLEFLIYFQGNSAPDKSGLPSDRFSAERTGGSVSTLTIQRTQQEDSAVYLCASSQAGTFNIYGYTFGSGTRLTVV.

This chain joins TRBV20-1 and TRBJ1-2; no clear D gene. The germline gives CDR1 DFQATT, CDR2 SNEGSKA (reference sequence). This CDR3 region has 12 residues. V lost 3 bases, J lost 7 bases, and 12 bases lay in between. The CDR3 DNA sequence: TGCAGTGCTAGGAGTGGGCATGGTGGCTACACCTTC. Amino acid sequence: CSARSGHGGYTF.